Listed below are T cell receptor beta chains from one sample, sequenced in a study of blood T cell repertoires in COVID-19. The protocol was immunoSEQ multiplex PCR, while the TCRdb copy is restricted to in-frame clones and leaves out a portion. The data show 160,000 or so clones, with 80% to 90% seen just once and around 16% held by the top ten. The sequenced sample was peripheral blood. These receptors all stem from a woman aged 40 to 49 with acute or convalescent COVID-19. CDR3s include the opening cysteine and the closing phenylalanine or tryptophan. The D gene is left open where the match is weak. Part of the rows lack a size; the others show once, few, many or a class for expanded clones.

V	size	J	D	DNA	CDR3
TRBV7-9	NA	TRBJ2-5	NA	TGTGCCAGCAGCTTAGACCGGGTAGCTGGAGAGACCCAGTACTTC	CASSLDRVAGETQYF
TRBV18	NA	TRBJ2-1	TRBD2	TGTGCCAGCTCACGGGTCAGTCTAGCGGGACAATCCTACAATGAGCAGTTCTTC	CASSRVSLAGQSYNEQFF
TRBV18	NA	TRBJ2-5	NA	TGTGCCAGCTCACGAGCCACCCAAGAGACCCAGTACTTC	CASSRATQETQYF
TRBV7-2	NA	TRBJ2-3	TRBD1	TGTGCCAGCAGCGACCGGGACAGGGGGCGTACAGATACGCAGTATTTT	CASSDRDRGRTDTQYF
TRBV27	NA	TRBJ1-5	NA	TGTGCCAGCAGTTTATTGGGTCAGGGTCAGCCCCAGCATTTT	CASSLLGQGQPQHF
TRBV3-1/TRBV3-2	once	TRBJ2-1	TRBD2	TGTGCCAGCAGCCAAGATGGCCTAGCGGCGAACAACAATGAGCAGTTCTTC	CASSQDGLAANNNEQFF
TRBV5-1	NA	TRBJ2-7	TRBD1	TGCGCCAGCCGTCAGGGACAGGGGCTAGTCGAGCAGTACTTC	CASRQGQGLVEQYF
TRBV2	NA	TRBJ2-3	NA	TGTGCCAGCAGTGAGGAGCCATGGCCTAGCACAGATACGCAGTATTTT	CASSEEPWPSTDTQYF
TRBV27	NA	TRBJ1-2	TRBD1	TGTGCCAGCAGTTCAGCCGGGACAGGGGCCTATGGCTACACCTTC	CASSSAGTGAYGYTF
TRBV5-1	NA	TRBJ2-7	TRBD1	TGCGCCAGCAGCAGATCCACAGGGGCTTTAGCCTACGAGCAGTACTTC	CASSRSTGALAYEQYF
TRBV30	NA	TRBJ1-1	NA	TGTGGATGGGGGCGGCAGAACACTGAAGCTTTCTTT	CGWGRQNTEAFF
TRBV19	NA	TRBJ2-7	TRBD1	TGTGCCAGTAGTATGGCCGGGACAGGGACCTACGAGCAGTACTTC	CASSMAGTGTYEQYF
TRBV6-6	NA	TRBJ2-1	TRBD1	TGTGCCAGCAGACCAGACAGGGCGCGTTTCGATGAGCAGTTCTTC	CASRPDRARFDEQFF
TRBV12-5	once	TRBJ1-2	NA	TGTGCTAGTGGTTTGGGAACAGGGTCCGCCTATGGCTACACCTTC	CASGLGTGSAYGYTF
TRBV11-2	NA	TRBJ2-2	TRBD1	TGTGCCAGCAGCGCACACAGGGGGCCGGGGACCGGGGAGCTGTTTTTT	CASSAHRGPGTGELFF
TRBV3-1/TRBV3-2	NA	TRBJ2-1	NA	TGTGCCAGCAGCCTCAGGGCAGGGATCGATGAGCAGTTCTTC	CASSLRAGIDEQFF
TRBV4-2	NA	TRBJ2-3	NA	TGTGCCAGCAGCCAAGTGACAACAGGTCGGGATACGCAGTATTTT	CASSQVTTGRDTQYF
TRBV6-6	NA	TRBJ1-4	NA	TGTGCCAGCAGTTTTTTGGAGGCTAATGAAAAACTGTTTTTT	CASSFLEANEKLFF
TRBV29-1	NA	TRBJ2-6	TRBD2	TGCAGCGTTGATCCTAGCGGGGGGGCCGCTGGGGCCAACGTCCTGACTTTC	CSVDPSGGAAGANVLTF
TRBV28	NA	TRBJ2-7	TRBD1	TGTGCCAGCAGCCCCCGGCCCGGGACAGGGGAGTCGATGCAGTACTTC	CASSPRPGTGESMQYF
TRBV4-1	few	TRBJ2-7	NA	TGCGCCAGCAGCCAAGACCCCCACAGCTACGAGCAGTACTTC	CASSQDPHSYEQYF
TRBV9	NA	TRBJ2-7	TRBD1	TGTGCCAGCAGCGTAGGAGCAGGGGGCGGATACGAGCAGTACTTC	CASSVGAGGGYEQYF
TRBV5-1	NA	TRBJ1-4	NA	TGCGCCAGCAGCTTGGAACTATCTGGGGAAAAACTGTTTTTT	CASSLELSGEKLFF
TRBV5-8	NA	TRBJ1-4	NA	TGTGCCAGCAGCTTCGACAGCGCCGGTGAAAAACTGTTTTTT	CASSFDSAGEKLFF
TRBV5-1	NA	TRBJ1-3	NA	TGCGCCAGCAGCCCGGGGGGCAGGGCCGGGGGAAACACCATATATTTT	CASSPGGRAGGNTIYF
TRBV6-1	NA	TRBJ2-5	TRBD1	TGTGCCAGCAGTGAAGGAGACAGGGGGAACCAAGAGACCCAGTACTTC	CASSEGDRGNQETQYF
TRBV27	NA	TRBJ2-3	TRBD2	TGTGCCAGCAGTTTGACTAGCGGGGGGTCCAGCACAGATACGCAGTATTTT	CASSLTSGGSSTDTQYF
TRBV27	NA	TRBJ2-7	TRBD1	TGTGCCAGCAGTCACAGGGGTGGGGAGCAGTACTTC	CASSHRGGEQYF
TRBV21-1	NA	TRBJ1-4	NA	TGTGCCAGCAGCATCGAGGGGGACAGGGTACCGAAGGGGAACACAACTAATGAAAAACTGTTTTTT	CASSIEGDRVPKGNTTNEKLFF
TRBV19	NA	TRBJ2-6	NA	TGTGCCAGTAGTCCGGAGTCCCATCCCTCCTGGGCCAACGTCCTGACTTTC	CASSPESHPSWANVLTF
TRBV5-1	NA	TRBJ2-7	NA	TGCGCCAGCAGCTTGGCGGCCTACGAGCAGTACTTC	CASSLAAYEQYF
TRBV5-1	NA	TRBJ2-5	TRBD2	TGCGCCAGCAGCTCCCCGGGACTAGCGGGGGTCCGACAAGAGACCCAGTACTTC	CASSSPGLAGVRQETQYF
TRBV2	NA	TRBJ1-2	TRBD1	TGTGCCAGCATCCTGACAGGGGGCGACTATGGCTACACCTTC	CASILTGGDYGYTF
TRBV27	NA	TRBJ1-1	NA	TGTGCCAGCAGGATCAGGTCAGGGGACACTGAAGCTTTCTTT	CASRIRSGDTEAFF
TRBV7-9	NA	TRBJ1-4	NA	TGTGCCAGCAGCTTTGGGGCAGGGTGGGAAAAACTGTTTTTT	CASSFGAGWEKLFF
TRBV6-1	NA	TRBJ2-7	NA	TGTGCCAGCAGTGACCTTCCCCCCTACGAGCAGTACTTC	CASSDLPPYEQYF
TRBV6-5	once	TRBJ1-4	NA	TGTGCCAGCAGTTACAACCCTACGCCCGAAAAACTGTTTTTT	CASSYNPTPEKLFF
TRBV4-1	NA	TRBJ2-2	TRBD1	TGCGCCAGCAGCTCGCACGGGACAGATAACACCGGGGAGCTGTTTTTT	CASSSHGTDNTGELFF